These T cell receptor beta chains were read from a single sample in a study of T cell responses to AZD1222 COVID-19 vaccine. Clones were read by immunoSEQ multiplex PCR, and TCRdb kept only the in-frame ones, dropping some. The sample shows about 140,000 clones, and about 2.2% sits with its ten largest clones. The sample consisted of peripheral blood. The source is an adult in good health. Each CDR3 is given with its conserved first and last residue.

v_call | cdr3_aa
TRBV19 | CASTKNSGLPEKLFF
TRBV27 | CASSPLVEGPTLNYGYTF
TRBV5-1 | CASSFVGGAGYNEQFF
TRBV7-2 | CASSTGGGRFGETQYF
TRBV6-5 | CASRGRETMNTEAFF
TRBV5-6 | CASSFLTKNTGELFF
TRBV11-2 | CASSLNSKGTEAFF
TRBV28 | CASYSLRGGRTDTQYF
TRBV3-1/TRBV3-2 | CASTPSRRANYGYTF
TRBV19 | CASSIQNTEAFF
TRBV5-1 | CASRPDRVNTGELFF
TRBV2 | CASSLGTGSEQFF
TRBV15 | CATSREIKLMNTEAFF
TRBV15 | CATSRARPDRGNQPQHF
TRBV6-5 | CASRDGTGWDYEQYF
TRBV30 | CAWSGLTSPTDTQYF
TRBV28 | CASSLEVNYGYTF
TRBV11-2 | CASSWTSGAYNEQFF
TRBV5-5 | CASSSWTGTYNEQFF
TRBV10-3 | CAIWGGEMNTEAFF
TRBV30 | CAWSVGQGAGEQYF
TRBV5-8 | CASSLAAGTYSYGYTF
TRBV12-3/TRBV12-4 | CASSLRGNYGYTF
TRBV30 | CAWHSGNTIYF
TRBV7-9 | CASSYPRSTNEKLFF
TRBV19 | CASSIDTGGGYGYTF
TRBV7-3 | CASSLNGGAPNEQFF
TRBV12-3/TRBV12-4 | CASSRRTGEAFF
TRBV5-5 | CASREFSSGNTIYF
TRBV5-1 | CASSFQGGVTEAFF
TRBV11-3 | CASSLGAATNEKLFF
TRBV5-6 | CASSLGTGVEKLFF
TRBV5-4 | CASTVGGQRNLGEQFF
TRBV6-5 | CASSLGTGNTEAFF
TRBV11-3 | CASSSLKGASTEAFF
TRBV18 | CASSPREGRANIQYF
TRBV19 | CASRDSSGNTIYF
TRBV5-1 | CASSRTSGFGEQFF
TRBV7-2 | CASSVYLNEKLFF
TRBV7-3 | CASSSTGNTGELFF
TRBV7-2 | CASSPVSDSYNEQFF
TRBV6-1 | CASSKGTAQVNQPQHF
TRBV7-2 | CASSLAVRDNEQFF
TRBV6-1 | CASSEVGSNQPQHF
TRBV5-1 | CASSLGPGGSYEQYF
TRBV27 | CASSLLGREQFF
TRBV11-3 | CASSPRTVQETQYF
TRBV11-3 | CASRADSPLNTEAFF
TRBV9 | CASSVLYTGELFF
TRBV11-3 | CASSADRGNYGYTF
TRBV6-5 | CASSMGRDNSPLHF
TRBV2 | CASSSGGYGYTF
TRBV28 | CASSFVAGTDTQYF
TRBV19 | CASSPGTVYGYTF
TRBV7-2 | CASSLERDQPQHF
TRBV7-3 | CASSPMGSLNTGELFF
TRBV19 | CASNGDRGRVKPQHF
TRBV4-1 | CASSPGSLREKLFF
TRBV5-5 | CASSLNDSPIDNSPLHF